The 13 T cell receptor beta chains listed next were all sequenced from one sample in a study of a mutant IDH1 vaccine in newly diagnosed glioma. The method was immunoSEQ multiplex PCR; TCRdb's version includes in-frame clones alone and lacks a portion of them. Of under 55,000 clones listed, roughly nine tenths are singletons. Their antigen targets remain unknown. Time point described: week 11, during vaccination. All doses held 300 ug of mutant IDH1 20-mer peptide, with topical imiquimod. The specimen was PBMCs, collected from a glioma patient whose treatment included an IDH1 peptide vaccine. These receptors all stem from a man aged 50-60 years with glioma.

The chain has TRBV18 and TRBJ1-2; D unresolved. The CDR3 runs 12 residues. V lost 9 bases and J lost 6, with 14 bases in between. The V gene's germline CDR1 is KGHSH and CDR2 LQKENI. CDR3 DNA: TGTGCCAGTTTCACGGACGAAGATGGCTACACCTTC. This encodes CASFTDEDGYTF.

The rearrangement links TRBV5-1 to TRBJ2-1; D uncertain. This CDR3 region has 16 residues. Germline-derived CDR1 and CDR2 are SGHRS and YFSETQ. Trimming removed 4 bases from V and 0 bases from J, with 14 bases in between. The CDR3 protein is CASSRAPPSSYNEQFF. CDR3 nucleotide sequence: TGCGCCAGCAGCAGGGCCCCCCCAAGCTCCTACAATGAGCAGTTCTTC.

The V gene is TRBV7-8, the J gene TRBJ2-7; 12 bases fit TRBD1. This CDR3 is built from 15 residues. After removal of 6 bases from V and 3 bases from J, the junction contained 6 bases not matched to a gene. The germline V gene encodes CDR1 SGHVS and CDR2 FQNEAQ. The CDR3 DNA reads TGTGCCAGCAGGTCTGGGACAGGGGGCTACTACGAGCAGTACTTC. Protein sequence: CASRSGTGGYYEQYF.

The CDR3 is CASSAEGLWPQHF. CDR3 nucleotides: TGTGCCAGCAGCGCAGAGGGTCTATGGCCCCAGCATTTT. The chain combines TRBV9 with TRBJ1-5; D gene unclear. The CDR3 is made up of 13 amino acids. Germline V gene lookup returns CDR1 SGDLS and CDR2 YYNGEE. The V end lost 3 bases, the J end lost 9 bases, and 13 bases lay between the germline ends.

The V and J genes are TRBV6-5 and TRBJ2-7; the match to TRBD1 covers 9 bases. The germline gives CDR1 MNHEY, CDR2 SVGAGI. Losses at the gene ends were 6 bases for V and 4 bases for J; bases not matched to a gene: 10. This CDR3 region has 15 residues. As DNA, the CDR3 is TGTGCCAGCAGCCCTGGACAGGGGCGCCGATACGAGCAGTACTTC. It encodes CASSPGQGRRYEQYF.

The CDR3 DNA reads as TGTGCCAGCACGGGGGGGGGACAGGCCTTTGATGGCTACACCTTC. This codes for CASTGGGQAFDGYTF. The chain is built from TRBV28 and TRBJ1-2, with TRBD1 identical over 8 bases. CDR1 is MDHEN and CDR2 is SYDVKM in the germline V gene. The J segment lost 6 bases and the V segment lost 7 bases, leaving 13 bases of the junction unmatched. The CDR3 has 15 amino acids.

The chain links TRBV6-6 to TRBJ2-1; D could derive from TRBD1 or TRBD2 (6 bases each). The CDR3 is made up of 13 amino acids. Per germline, CDR1 MNHNY and CDR2 SVGAGI (reference sequence). Trimming left V 6 bases short and J 8 bases short, with 14 bases between. The CDR3 DNA reads as TGTGCCAGCAGGTCCTCCGGGGGCGATGAGCAGTTCTTC. Protein product: CASRSSGGDEQFF.

V gene TRBV28 combines with J gene TRBJ2-5; maybe TRBD2 (7 bases). The length of the CDR3 is 16 residues. The V end lost 5 bases, the J end lost 1 base, and 17 bases lay between the germline ends. CDR1 MDHEN and CDR2 SYDVKM come from the germline V gene. Here the CDR3 reads CASSIQERGAQETQYF. The CDR3 coding sequence is TGTGCCAGCAGTATACAAGAACGGGGGGCCCAAGAGACCCAGTACTTC.

The chain employs TRBV7-9 and TRBJ2-7; D possibly uses TRBD1 or TRBD2 (5 bases each). The V gene's germline CDR1 is SEHNR and CDR2 FQNEAQ (reference sequence). This CDR3 contains 16 residues. Trimming left V 6 bases short and J 0 bases short, with 18 bases between. CDR3 DNA: TGTGCCAGCAGTACTCACCGGGACCAGGGCTCCTACGAGCAGTACTTC. It yields the protein CASSTHRDQGSYEQYF.

The gene calls are TRBV4-1 and TRBJ1-2; D remains ambiguous. The CDR3 is 13 amino acids. With 4 bases removed from V and 8 bases from J, the gap between germline ends came to 14 bases. Germline V gene lookup returns CDR1 MGHRA and CDR2 YSYEKL. The CDR3: CASSRPRTDGYTF. The CDR3 DNA sequence: TGCGCCAGCAGCCGGCCTCGAACTGACGGCTACACCTTC.

The rearrangement joins TRBV5-6 to TRBJ2-7, with 9 bases identical to TRBD2. This CDR3 spans 15 amino acids. Losses at the gene ends were 5 bases for V and 2 bases for J; bases not matched to a gene: 8. Germline values: CDR1 SGHDT, CDR2 YYEEEE. CDR3 loop: CASSFGLARTYEQYF. In DNA form, the CDR3 reads TGTGCCAGCAGTTTCGGACTAGCGCGAACCTACGAGCAGTACTTC.

This rearrangement joins TRBV7-9 to TRBJ1-4; the match to TRBD1 covers 11 bases. CDR1 is SEHNR and CDR2 is FQNEAQ in the germline V gene (reference sequence). V shed 2 bases, J shed 8 bases, and the junction held 7 bases outside the gene matches. The CDR3 covers 16 residues. Here the CDR3 reads CASSLSGQGAGEKLFF. CDR3 coding DNA: TGTGCCAGCAGCTTAAGCGGACAGGGGGCAGGAGAAAAACTGTTTTTT.

V usage is TRBV7-8 and J usage is TRBJ2-3; 12 bases align to TRBD2. The ends lost 5 bases at V and 0 bases at J; junction bases unmatched: 18. The CDR3 consists of 21 residues. The germline V gene encodes CDR1 SGHVS and CDR2 FQNEAQ. The CDR3 loop is CASSALAGGRLTDTSTDTQYF. The CDR3 nucleotides are TGTGCCAGCAGCGCACTAGCGGGGGGCCGTTTAACCGATACTAGCACAGATACGCAGTATTTT. The entire variable domain, with the rest obtained from reference TRBV7-8 and TRBJ2-3, is as follows: GAGVSQSPRYKVAKRGQDVALRCDPISGHVSLFWYQQALGQGPEFLTYFQNEAQLDKSGLPSDRFFAERPEGSVSTLKIQRTQQEDSAVYLCASSALAGGRLTDTSTDTQYFGPGTRLTVL.